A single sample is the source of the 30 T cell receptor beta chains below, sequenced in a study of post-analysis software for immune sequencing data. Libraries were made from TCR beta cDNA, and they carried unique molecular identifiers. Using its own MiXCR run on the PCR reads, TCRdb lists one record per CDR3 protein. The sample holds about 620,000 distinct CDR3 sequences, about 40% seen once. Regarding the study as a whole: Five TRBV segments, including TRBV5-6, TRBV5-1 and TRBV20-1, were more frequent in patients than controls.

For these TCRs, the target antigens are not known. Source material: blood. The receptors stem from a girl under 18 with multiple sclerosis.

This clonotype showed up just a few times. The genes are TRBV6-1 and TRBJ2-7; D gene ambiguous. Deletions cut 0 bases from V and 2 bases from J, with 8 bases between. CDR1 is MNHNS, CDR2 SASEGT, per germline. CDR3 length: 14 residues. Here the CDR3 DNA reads TGTGCCAGCAGTGAAGCTTGGAATCCCTACGAGCAGTACTTC. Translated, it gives CASSEAWNPYEQYF.

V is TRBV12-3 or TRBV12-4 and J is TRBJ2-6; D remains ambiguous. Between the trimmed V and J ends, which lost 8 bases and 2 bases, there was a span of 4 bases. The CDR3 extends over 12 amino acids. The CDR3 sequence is CASGPGANVLTF. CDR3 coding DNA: TGTGCCAGCGGCCCTGGGGCCAACGTCCTGACTTTC.

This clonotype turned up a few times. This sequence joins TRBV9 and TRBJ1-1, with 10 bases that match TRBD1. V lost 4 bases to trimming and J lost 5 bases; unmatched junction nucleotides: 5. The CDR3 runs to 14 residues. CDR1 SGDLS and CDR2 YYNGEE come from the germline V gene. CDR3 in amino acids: CASSSLDRGTEAFF. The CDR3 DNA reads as TGTGCCAGCAGCTCCCTGGACAGGGGGACTGAAGCTTTCTTT.

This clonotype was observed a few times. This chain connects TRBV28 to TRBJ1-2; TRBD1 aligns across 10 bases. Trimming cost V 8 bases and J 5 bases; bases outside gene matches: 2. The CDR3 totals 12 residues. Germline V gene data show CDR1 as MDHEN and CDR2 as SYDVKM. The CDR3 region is CASWDRGYGYTF. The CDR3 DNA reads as TGTGCCAGCTGGGACAGGGGTTATGGCTACACCTTC.

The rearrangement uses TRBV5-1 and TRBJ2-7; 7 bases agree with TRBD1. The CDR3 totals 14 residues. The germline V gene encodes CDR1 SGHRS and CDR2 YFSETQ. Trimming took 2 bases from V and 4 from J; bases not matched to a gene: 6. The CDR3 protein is CASSFSGTEYEQYF. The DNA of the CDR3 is TGCGCCAGCAGCTTCTCCGGGACAGAATACGAGCAGTACTTC.

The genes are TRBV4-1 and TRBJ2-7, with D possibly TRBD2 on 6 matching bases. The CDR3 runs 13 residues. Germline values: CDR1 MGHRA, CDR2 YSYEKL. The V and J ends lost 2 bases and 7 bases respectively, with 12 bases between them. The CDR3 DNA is TGCGCCAGCAGCCAACCTCCTGGAGGGGAGCAGTACTTC. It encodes CASSQPPGGEQYF.

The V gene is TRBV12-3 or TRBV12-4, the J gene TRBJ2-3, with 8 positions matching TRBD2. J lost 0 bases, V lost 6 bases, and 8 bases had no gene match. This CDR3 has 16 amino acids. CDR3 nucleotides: TGTGCCAGCAGCCCCCGGGGGGGCCTTAGCACAGATACGCAGTATTTT. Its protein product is CASSPRGGLSTDTQYF.

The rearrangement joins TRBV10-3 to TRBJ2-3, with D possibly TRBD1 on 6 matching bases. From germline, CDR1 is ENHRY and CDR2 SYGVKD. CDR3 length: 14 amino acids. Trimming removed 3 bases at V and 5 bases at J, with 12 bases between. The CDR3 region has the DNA TGTGCCATCAGTGAACAGGGCTCGGGAGATACGCAGTATTTT. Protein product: CAISEQGSGDTQYF.

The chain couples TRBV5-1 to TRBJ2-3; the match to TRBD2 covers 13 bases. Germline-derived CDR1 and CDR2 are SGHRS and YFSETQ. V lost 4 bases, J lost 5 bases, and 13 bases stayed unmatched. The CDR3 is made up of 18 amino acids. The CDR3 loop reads CASSPGTSGAPRVDTQYF. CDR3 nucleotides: TGCGCCAGCAGCCCCGGGACTAGCGGGGCTCCCCGGGTAGATACGCAGTATTTT. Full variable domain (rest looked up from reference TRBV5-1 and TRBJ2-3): KAGVTQTPRYLIKTRGQQVTLSCSPISGHRSVSWYQQTPGQGLQFLFEYFSETQRNKGNFPGRFSGRQFSNSRSEMNVSTLELGDSALYLCASSPGTSGAPRVDTQYFGPGTRLTVL.

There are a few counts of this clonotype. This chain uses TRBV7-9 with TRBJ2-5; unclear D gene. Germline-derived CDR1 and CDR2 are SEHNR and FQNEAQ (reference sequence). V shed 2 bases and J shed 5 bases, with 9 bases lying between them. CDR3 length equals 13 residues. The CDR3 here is CASSLKLRETQYF. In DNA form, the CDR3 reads TGTGCCAGCAGCTTAAAACTCAGGGAGACCCAGTACTTC.

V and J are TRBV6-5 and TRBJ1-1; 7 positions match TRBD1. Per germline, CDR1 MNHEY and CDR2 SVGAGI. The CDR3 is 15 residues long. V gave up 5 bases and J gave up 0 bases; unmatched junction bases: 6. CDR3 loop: CASSPDRVLNTEAFF. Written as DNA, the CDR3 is TGTGCCAGCAGTCCTGACAGGGTGTTGAACACTGAAGCTTTCTTT.

CDR3 region: CASSLPLGGSGRAFEQYF. The CDR3 DNA follows: TGTGCCAGCAGTTTACCTCTCGGGGGTAGCGGGAGGGCGTTTGAGCAGTACTTC. The rearrangement links TRBV12-3 or TRBV12-4 to TRBJ2-7; 11 bases align to TRBD2. This CDR3 is 18 amino acids long. Germline trimming cut 2 bases from V and 7 bases from J; bases unmatched to any gene: 16.

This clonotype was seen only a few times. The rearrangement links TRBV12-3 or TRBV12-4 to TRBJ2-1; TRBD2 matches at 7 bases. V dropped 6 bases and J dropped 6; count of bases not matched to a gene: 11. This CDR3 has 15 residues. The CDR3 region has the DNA TGTGCCAGCAGGAAGATGGCGGGAGAAGGCAATGAGCAGTTCTTC. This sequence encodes CASRKMAGEGNEQFF.

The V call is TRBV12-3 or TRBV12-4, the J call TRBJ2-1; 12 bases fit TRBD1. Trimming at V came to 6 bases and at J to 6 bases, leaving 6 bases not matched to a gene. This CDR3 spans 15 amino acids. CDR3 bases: TGTGCCAGCAGGCTCGGGACAGGGGGCTCCAATGAGCAGTTCTTC. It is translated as CASRLGTGGSNEQFF.

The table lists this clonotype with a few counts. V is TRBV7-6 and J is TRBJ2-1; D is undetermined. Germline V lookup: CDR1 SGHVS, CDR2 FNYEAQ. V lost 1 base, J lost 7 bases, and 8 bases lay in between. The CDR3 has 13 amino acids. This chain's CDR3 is CASSLGNANEQFF. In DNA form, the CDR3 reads TGTGCCAGCAGCTTAGGAAACGCGAATGAGCAGTTCTTC. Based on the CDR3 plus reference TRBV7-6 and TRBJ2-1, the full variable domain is GAGVSQSPRYKVTKRGQDVALRCDPISGHVSLYWYRQALGQGPEFLTYFNYEAQQDKSGLPNDRFSAERPEGSISTLTIQRTEQRDSAMYRCASSLGNANEQFFGPGTRLTVL.

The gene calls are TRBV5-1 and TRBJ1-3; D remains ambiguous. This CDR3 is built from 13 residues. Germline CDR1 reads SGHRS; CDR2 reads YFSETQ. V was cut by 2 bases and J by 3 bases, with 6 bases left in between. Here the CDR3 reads CASSFGSGNTIYF. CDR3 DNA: TGCGCCAGCAGCTTCGGGAGTGGAAACACCATATATTTT.

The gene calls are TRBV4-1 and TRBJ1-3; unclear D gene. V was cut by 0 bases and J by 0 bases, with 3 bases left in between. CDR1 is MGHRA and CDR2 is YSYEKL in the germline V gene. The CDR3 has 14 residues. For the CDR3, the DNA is TGCGCCAGCAGCCAAGAAGACTCTGGAAACACCATATATTTT. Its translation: CASSQEDSGNTIYF.

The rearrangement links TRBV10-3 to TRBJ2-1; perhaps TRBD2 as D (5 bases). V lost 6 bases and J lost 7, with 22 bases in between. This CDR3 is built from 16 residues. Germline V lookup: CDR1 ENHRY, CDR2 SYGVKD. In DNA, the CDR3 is TGTGCCATCAGCTCGCCCGACCGAAGTCCGGGGAATGAGCAGTTCTTC. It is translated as CAISSPDRSPGNEQFF.

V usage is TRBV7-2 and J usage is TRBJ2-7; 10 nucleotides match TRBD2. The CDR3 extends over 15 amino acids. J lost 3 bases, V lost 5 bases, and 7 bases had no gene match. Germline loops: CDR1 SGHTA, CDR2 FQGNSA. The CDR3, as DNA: TGTGCCAGCAGCCTAAGCGGGGGGGCTAACTACGAGCAGTACTTC. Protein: CASSLSGGANYEQYF.

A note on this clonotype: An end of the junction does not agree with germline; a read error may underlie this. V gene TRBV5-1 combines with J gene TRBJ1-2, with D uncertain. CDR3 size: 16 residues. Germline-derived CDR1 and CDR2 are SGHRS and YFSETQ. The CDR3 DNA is TGCGCAAGCAGCTTGGCTTCGGGCGGAGCTAACTATGGCTACACCTTC. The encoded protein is CASSLASGGANYGYTF.

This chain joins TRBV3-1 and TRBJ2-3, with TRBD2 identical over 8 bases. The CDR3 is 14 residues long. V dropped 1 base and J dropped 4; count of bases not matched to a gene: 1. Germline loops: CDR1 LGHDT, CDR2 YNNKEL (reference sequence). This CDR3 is CASSQGLASDTQYF. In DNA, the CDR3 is TGTGCCAGCAGCCAAGGACTAGCGTCAGATACGCAGTATTTT.

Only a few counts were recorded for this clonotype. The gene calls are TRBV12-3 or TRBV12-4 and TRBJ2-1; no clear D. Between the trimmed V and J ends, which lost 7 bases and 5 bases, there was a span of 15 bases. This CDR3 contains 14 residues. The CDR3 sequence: CASKSRFLNNEQFF. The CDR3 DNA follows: TGTGCCAGCAAAAGCCGTTTCCTCAACAATGAGCAGTTCTTC.

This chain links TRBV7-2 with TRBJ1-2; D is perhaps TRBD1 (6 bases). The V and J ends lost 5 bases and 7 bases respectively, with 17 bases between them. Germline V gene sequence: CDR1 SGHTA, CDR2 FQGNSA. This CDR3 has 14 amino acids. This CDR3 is CASSLEVTGRGYTF. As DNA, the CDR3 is TGTGCCAGCAGCCTAGAGGTGACAGGACGTGGCTACACCTTC.

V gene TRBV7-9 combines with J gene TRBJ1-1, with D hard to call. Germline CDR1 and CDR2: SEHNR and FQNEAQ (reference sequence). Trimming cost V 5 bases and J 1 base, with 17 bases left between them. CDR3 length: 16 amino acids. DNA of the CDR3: TGTGCCAGCAGCCCGACCCCAAACCGGCAGAACACTGAAGCTTTCTTT. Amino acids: CASSPTPNRQNTEAFF. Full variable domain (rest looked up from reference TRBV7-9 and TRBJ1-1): DTGVSQNPRHKITKRGQNVTFRCDPISEHNRLYWYRQTLGQGPEFLTYFQNEAQLEKSRLLSDRFSAERPKGSFSTLEIQRTEQGDSAMYLCASSPTPNRQNTEAFFGQGTRLTVV.

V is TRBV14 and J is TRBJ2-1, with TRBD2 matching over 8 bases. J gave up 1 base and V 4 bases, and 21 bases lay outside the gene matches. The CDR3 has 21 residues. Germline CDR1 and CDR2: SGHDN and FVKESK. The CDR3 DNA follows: TGTGCCAGCAGCCCGAGCGGGGCGAAGACTGCGGGGGGTCTGTCCTACAATGAGCAGTTCTTC. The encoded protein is CASSPSGAKTAGGLSYNEQFF.

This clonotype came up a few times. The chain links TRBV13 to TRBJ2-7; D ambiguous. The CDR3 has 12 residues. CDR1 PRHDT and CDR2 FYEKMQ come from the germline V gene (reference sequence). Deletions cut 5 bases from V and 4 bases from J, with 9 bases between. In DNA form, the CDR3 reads TGTGCCAGCAGCAGGGCACGGTACGAGCAGTACTTC. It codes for CASSRARYEQYF.

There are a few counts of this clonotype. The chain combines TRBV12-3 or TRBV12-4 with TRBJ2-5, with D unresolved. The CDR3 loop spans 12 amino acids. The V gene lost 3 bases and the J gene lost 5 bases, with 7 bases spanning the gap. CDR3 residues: CASSFPRETQYF. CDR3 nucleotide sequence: TGTGCCAGCAGTTTCCCTCGTGAGACCCAGTACTTC.

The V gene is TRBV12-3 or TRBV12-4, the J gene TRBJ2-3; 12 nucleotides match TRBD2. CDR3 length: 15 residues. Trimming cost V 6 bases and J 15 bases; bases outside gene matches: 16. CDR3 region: CASRPTSGRADMQYF. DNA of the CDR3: TGTGCCAGCAGACCGACTAGCGGGAGAGCAGATATGCAATATTTT.

The CDR3 coding sequence is TGTGCCAGCAGTTTAGGCAGGGGACCGGAGACCCAGTACTTC. Its translation: CASSLGRGPETQYF. The chain couples TRBV12-3 or TRBV12-4 to TRBJ2-5; possible D gene TRBD1, 6 bases. The V end was cut by 1 base, the J end by 5 bases, with 11 bases between. This CDR3 contains 14 residues.

The CDR3 is CASSHRDPPQFF. The CDR3 nucleotides are TGTGCCAGCAGCCACCGGGACCCCCCGCAGTTCTTC. The rearrangement links TRBV12-3 or TRBV12-4 to TRBJ2-1; D is tentatively TRBD1 or TRBD2 (5 bases each). V was pared by 6 bases and J by 12 bases, with 15 bases between. CDR3 length: 12 amino acids.